The 8 T cell receptor beta chains in this list originate from one sample, sequenced in a study of blood T cell repertoires in COVID-19. Measured with immunoSEQ multiplex PCR; TCRdb has only the in-frame clones, and not every one. Of roughly 260,000 clones listed, more than 85% are singletons. Sequencing was done on a sample of peripheral blood. The receptors originated from a person aged 18-30 years with COVID-19, enrolled during active disease.

This clone appeared once. V and J are TRBV27 and TRBJ1-5; maybe TRBD1 (6 bases). Germline CDR1 and CDR2: MNHEY and SMNVEV (reference sequence). The CDR3 contains 15 residues. Deletions cut 7 bases from V and 1 base from J, with 14 bases between. The CDR3: CASNPGTLSNQPQHF. CDR3 coding DNA: TGTGCCAGCAACCCTGGGACATTAAGCAATCAGCCCCAGCATTTT.

This clone was detected only once. The chain recombines TRBV9 with TRBJ1-3; a weak D match, TRBD1 (6 bases). V lost 4 bases to trimming and J lost 0 bases, with 11 bases between them. Germline lookup yields CDR1 SGDLS and CDR2 YYNGEE. CDR3 length: 15 amino acids. The CDR3 loop reads CASSSTGHSGNTIYF. DNA of the CDR3: TGTGCCAGCAGCTCGACAGGCCACTCTGGAAACACCATATATTTT. The variable domain in full, completed from reference TRBV9 and TRBJ1-3, reads DSGVTQTPKHLITATGQRVTLRCSPRSGDLSVYWYQQSLDQGLQFLIQYYNGEERAKGNILERFSAQQFPDLHSELNLSSLELGDSALYFCASSSTGHSGNTIYFGEGSWLTVV.

This clone was counted only a few times. The J gene is TRBJ2-3, the V gene TRBV5-4, with 12 bases aligning to TRBD2. V trimming: 4 bases; J trimming: 2 bases; junction bases outside the gene matches: 5. Germline CDR1 SGHNT, CDR2 YYREEE (reference sequence). CDR3 size: 16 residues. The CDR3 sequence is CASSERLAGDTDTQYF. DNA of the CDR3: TGTGCCAGCAGCGAGAGACTAGCGGGGGACACAGATACGCAGTATTTT.

The chain combines TRBV27 with TRBJ1-5; 7 nucleotides line up with TRBD1. CDR1 and CDR2 from the germline V gene are MNHEY and SMNVEV (reference sequence). This CDR3 has 14 amino acids. After removal of 3 bases from V and 6 bases from J, the junction contained 5 bases not matched to a gene. The CDR3 sequence is CASSFTGDGQPQHF. The DNA of the CDR3 is TGTGCCAGCAGTTTTACAGGGGACGGTCAGCCCCAGCATTTT.

The chain recombines TRBV6-6 with TRBJ1-1, with 8 nucleotides matching TRBD1. Germline CDR1 is MNHNY and CDR2 is SVGAGI (reference sequence). This CDR3 is built from 14 residues. The V and J ends lost 4 bases and 7 bases, in that order; junction bases with no gene match: 8. CDR3 sequence: CASSSQGARVEAFF. Written as DNA, the CDR3 is TGTGCCAGCAGTTCCCAGGGGGCCCGCGTTGAAGCTTTCTTT.

This rearrangement joins TRBV6-1 to TRBJ1-5; D is unclear. The germline V gene has CDR1 MNHNS and CDR2 SASEGT. This CDR3 contains 13 residues. V gave up 3 bases and J gave up 0 bases, with 3 bases separating them. CDR3 residues: CASSDSSNQPQHF. Written as DNA, the CDR3 is TGTGCCAGCAGTGACAGTAGCAATCAGCCCCAGCATTTT.

The chain is built from TRBV19 and TRBJ2-5, with a possible D match to TRBD1 (6 bases). Germline V gene sequence: CDR1 LNHDA, CDR2 SQIVND (reference sequence). The V and J ends lost 10 bases and 5 bases respectively, with 23 bases between them. This CDR3 contains 15 residues. The CDR3 region is CATASWDTLGETQYF. The DNA for the CDR3 is TGTGCCACCGCCTCCTGGGACACCTTGGGGGAGACCCAGTACTTC. The full variable domain, its missing parts supplied by reference TRBV19 and TRBJ2-5, is DGGITQSPKYLFRKEGQNVTLSCEQNLNHDAMYWYRQDPGQGLRLIYYSQIVNDFQKGDIAEGYSVSREKKESFPLTVTSAQKNPTAFYLCATASWDTLGETQYFGPGTRLLVL.

This chain links TRBV3-1 (or the pseudogene TRBV3-2) with TRBJ2-2; TRBD2 is a possible D gene (5 bases). Per germline, CDR1 LGHDT and CDR2 YNNKEL (reference sequence). With 4 bases removed from V and 6 bases from J, the gap between germline ends came to 18 bases. CDR3 size: 16 residues. The DNA of the CDR3 is TGTGCCAGCAGCCCCCCCCCGGACTCCGGGGCCGGGGAGCTGTTTTTT. Translated, it gives CASSPPPDSGAGELFF.